This T cell receptor beta chain appears in the sequencing data of a study of graft-versus-host responses after intestinal transplantation (TCRdb year 2021). Regarding the complete study: Multivisceral, liver-intestinal, or isolated intestinal transplants were received by the recipients. To identify alloreactive clones, pre-transplant mixed lymphocyte reaction products were sequenced and compared with unstimulated pre-transplant donor and recipient T cells. The cohort enrolled about two dozen intestinal transplant recipients, one of whom was a retransplant, and a few patients without pretransplant specimens were excluded. Rather than going through the commercial service, samples from a few later patients were sequenced in-house on an Illumina MiSeq and processed with MiXCR. Every recipient was given anti-thymocyte globulin induction, followed by about 3 years of maintenance tacrolimus and steroids. Donor T cell macrochimerism was defined as a peak of at least 4% donor T cells among recipient peripheral blood mononuclear cells. After intestinal transplantation, graft-versus-host and host-versus-graft alloreactive T cell clones were followed in the graft, circulation and bone marrow using bulk TCR-beta CDR3 sequencing. Here is what the overall study found, with its caveats: GvH clones were detected in recipient bone marrow, and some of these GvH clones were observed earlier in ileal mucosa or blood, consistent with an intestinal mucosal origin. In patients with donor T cell macrochimerism, the allografts had high GvH to HvG T cell clonal ratios. The conclusions were limited by the relatively low number and heterogeneity of the intestinal transplant patients. Early after transplant, peak levels of circulating GvH clones were associated with declines in HvG clones.

In the first month after transplant, blood samples were collected up to 4 times, and after that at least monthly when available. The library relied on the immunoSEQ multiplex PCR assay. Adaptive Biotechnologies carried out high-throughput TCR-beta CDR3 sequencing of genomic DNA for most patients. In the original analysis: TCR sequencing data for over 15 patients were retrieved from Adaptive's ImmunoSEQ software; a few other patients were processed with MiXCR and VDJtools. CDR3 nucleotide sequences shared between donor and recipient were removed because their origin could not be assigned. To count as alloreactive, a clone needed at least 2-fold expansion over unstimulated cells and a minimum CFSE-low frequency of 0.002% (template counts) or 0.001% (read counts). A clone was considered mappable if detected in the sequenced pre-transplant spleen, lymph node, or MLR CFSE-low populations of the donor or recipient. The cumulative frequency of alloreactive clones was calculated as a percentage of all sequences, weighted by copy number. The source is immuneACCESS, and TCRdb retained only in-frame sequences with V and J called. Part of the clones is not carried over; for the studies checked, unresolved V genes explain less than half of this, and the remainder is unexplained. V, J and clone size are those of that table, while D and trimming were read from the DNA. This sample lists approximately 24,000 clones; about 92% were detected once. The ten largest clonotypes hold less than 0.55% of the sample.

The V end loses 0 bases and the J end loses 2 bases, and a stretch of 17 bases separates them. The CDR3 runs 18 residues from the cysteine to the phenylalanine. Only the CDR3 DNA is retained, 54 bases long and in frame from the first base. Reading the germline V gene (reference sequence) gives CDR1 LNHDA and CDR2 SQIVND. Regarding this clone: What this receptor recognizes is not known. The input lacks base qualities; no much larger clone sits a single base away.

Sequencing used PBMCs, obtained 18 days after transplant. This sequence was found in a human patient who received an intestinal transplant, so some T cells may come from the graft donor. The sequence links TRBV19 to TRBJ2-1; the D gene lacks a confident call. The CDR3 here reads CASSIDNSRAAPYNEQFF. The sequence in DNA is TGTGCCAGTAGTATAGATAATAGCCGGGCCGCTCCCTACAATGAGCAGTTCTTC.